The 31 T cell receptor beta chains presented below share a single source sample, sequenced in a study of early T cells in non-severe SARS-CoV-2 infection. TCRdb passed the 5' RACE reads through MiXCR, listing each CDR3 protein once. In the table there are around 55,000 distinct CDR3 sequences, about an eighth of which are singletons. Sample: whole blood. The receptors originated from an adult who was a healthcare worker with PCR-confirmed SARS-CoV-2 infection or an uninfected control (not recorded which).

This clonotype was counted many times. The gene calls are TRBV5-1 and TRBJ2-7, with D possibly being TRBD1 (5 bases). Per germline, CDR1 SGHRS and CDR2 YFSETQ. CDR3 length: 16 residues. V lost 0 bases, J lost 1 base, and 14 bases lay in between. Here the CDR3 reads CASSLASTGRSYEQYF. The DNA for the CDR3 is TGCGCCAGCAGCTTGGCCAGCACAGGCCGATCCTACGAGCAGTACTTC.

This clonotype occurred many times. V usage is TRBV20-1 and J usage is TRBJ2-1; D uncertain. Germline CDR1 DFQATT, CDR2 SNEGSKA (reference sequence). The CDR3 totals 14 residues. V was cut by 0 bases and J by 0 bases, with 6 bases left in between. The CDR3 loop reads CSARDLASYNEQFF. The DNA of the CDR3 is TGCAGTGCTAGAGACCTTGCCTCCTACAATGAGCAGTTCTTC.

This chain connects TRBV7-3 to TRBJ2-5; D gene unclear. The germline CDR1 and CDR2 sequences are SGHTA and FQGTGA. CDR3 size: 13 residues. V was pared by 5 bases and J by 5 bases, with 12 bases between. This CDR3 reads CASSVRSRETQYF. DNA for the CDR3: TGTGCCAGCAGCGTACGGTCTCGGGAGACCCAGTACTTC.

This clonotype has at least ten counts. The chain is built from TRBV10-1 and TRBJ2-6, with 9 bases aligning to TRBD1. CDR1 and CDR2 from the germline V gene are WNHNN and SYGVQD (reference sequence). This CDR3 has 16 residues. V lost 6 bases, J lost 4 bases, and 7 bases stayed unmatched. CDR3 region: CASRGTGGYGANVLTF. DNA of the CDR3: TGCGCCAGCAGGGGAACAGGGGGCTACGGGGCCAACGTCCTGACTTTC.

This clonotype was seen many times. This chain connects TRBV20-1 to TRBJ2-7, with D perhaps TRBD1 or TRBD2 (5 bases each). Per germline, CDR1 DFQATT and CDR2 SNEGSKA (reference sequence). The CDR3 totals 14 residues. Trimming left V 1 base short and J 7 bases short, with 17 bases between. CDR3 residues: CSARGPWGRGEQYF. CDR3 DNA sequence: TGCAGTGCTAGAGGGCCCTGGGGGAGAGGGGAGCAGTACTTC.

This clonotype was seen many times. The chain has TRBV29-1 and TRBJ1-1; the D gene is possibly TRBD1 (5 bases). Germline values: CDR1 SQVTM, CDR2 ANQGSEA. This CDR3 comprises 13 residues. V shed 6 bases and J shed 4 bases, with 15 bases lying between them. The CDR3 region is CSVVGGLATEAFF. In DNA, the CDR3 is TGCAGCGTCGTGGGGGGGTTGGCCACTGAAGCTTTCTTT.

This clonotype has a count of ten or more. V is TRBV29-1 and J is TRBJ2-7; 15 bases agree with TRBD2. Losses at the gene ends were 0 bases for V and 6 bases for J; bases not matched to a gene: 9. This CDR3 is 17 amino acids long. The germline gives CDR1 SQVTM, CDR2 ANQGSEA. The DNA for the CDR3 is TGCAGCGTTGAAGAATATCGGGGGGGACTAGCGGGAGGCGAGCAGTACTTC. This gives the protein CSVEEYRGGLAGGEQYF.

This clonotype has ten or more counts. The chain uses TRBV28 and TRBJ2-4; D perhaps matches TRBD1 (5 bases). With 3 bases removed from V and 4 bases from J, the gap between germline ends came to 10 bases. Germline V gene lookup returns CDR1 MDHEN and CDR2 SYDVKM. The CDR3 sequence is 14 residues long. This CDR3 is CASSLSGPKNIQYF. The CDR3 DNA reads TGTGCCAGCAGTTTGTCAGGGCCAAAAAACATTCAGTACTTC.

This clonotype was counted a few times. The CDR3 sequence is CASSRTGEAGETQYF. CDR3 bases: TGCGCCAGCAGCCGTACAGGGGAGGCGGGAGAGACCCAGTACTTC. The chain recombines TRBV5-1 with TRBJ2-5, with D perhaps TRBD1 (7 bases). CDR1 is SGHRS, CDR2 YFSETQ, per germline. The CDR3 sequence is 15 residues long. The ends were cut back, 4 bases at V and 4 bases at J, with 17 bases in the middle.

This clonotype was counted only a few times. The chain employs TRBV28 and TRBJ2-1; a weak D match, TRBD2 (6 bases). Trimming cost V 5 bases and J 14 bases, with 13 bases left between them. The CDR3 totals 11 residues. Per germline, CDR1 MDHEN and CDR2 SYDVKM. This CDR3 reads CASSPSGEEFF. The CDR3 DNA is TGTGCCAGCAGTCCATCGGGAGAGGAGTTCTTC.

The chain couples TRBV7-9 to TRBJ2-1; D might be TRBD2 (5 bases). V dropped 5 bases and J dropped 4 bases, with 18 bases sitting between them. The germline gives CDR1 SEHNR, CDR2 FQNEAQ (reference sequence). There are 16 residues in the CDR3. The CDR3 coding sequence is TGTGCCAGCAGCGGGCGCGAGACTACCACATACAATGAGCAGTTCTTC. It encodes CASSGRETTTYNEQFF.

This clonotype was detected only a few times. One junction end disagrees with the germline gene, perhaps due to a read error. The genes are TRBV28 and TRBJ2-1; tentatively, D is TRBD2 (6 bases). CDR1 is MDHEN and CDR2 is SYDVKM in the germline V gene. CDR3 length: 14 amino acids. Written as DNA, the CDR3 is TGTGCCAGCTGTTTAGCGGAGTCTAGGAATGAGCAGTTCTTC. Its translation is CASCLAESRNEQFF.

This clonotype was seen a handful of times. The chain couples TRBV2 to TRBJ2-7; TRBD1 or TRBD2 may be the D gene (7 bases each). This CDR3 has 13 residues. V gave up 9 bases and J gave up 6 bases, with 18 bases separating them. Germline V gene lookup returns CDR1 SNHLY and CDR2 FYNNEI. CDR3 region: CASSRQGGSEQYF. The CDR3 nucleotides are TGTGCCAGTTCTCGACAGGGAGGGAGCGAGCAGTACTTC.

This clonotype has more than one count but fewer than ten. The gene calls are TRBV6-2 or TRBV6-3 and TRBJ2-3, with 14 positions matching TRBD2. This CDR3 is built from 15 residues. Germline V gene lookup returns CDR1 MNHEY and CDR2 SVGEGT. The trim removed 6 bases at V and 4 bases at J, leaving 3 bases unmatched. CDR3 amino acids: CASSRLAGGSDTQYF. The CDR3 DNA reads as TGTGCCAGCAGCCGACTAGCGGGAGGGTCAGATACGCAGTATTTT.

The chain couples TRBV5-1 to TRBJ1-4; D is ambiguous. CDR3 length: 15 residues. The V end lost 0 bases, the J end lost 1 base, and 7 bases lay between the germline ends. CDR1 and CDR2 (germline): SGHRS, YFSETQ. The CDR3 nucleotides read TGCGCCAGCAGCTTGGGTCGGGGAACTAATGAAAAACTGTTTTTT. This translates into CASSLGRGTNEKLFF.

For the CDR3, the DNA is TGTGCCAGCAGCGAGGGGACTAGCCGATACGAGCAGTACTTC. Protein: CASSEGTSRYEQYF. The V gene is TRBV9, the J gene TRBJ2-7; TRBD2 matches at 9 bases. This CDR3 contains 14 residues. The V gene end was trimmed by 3 bases and the J gene end by 4 bases; junction bases not matched to a gene: 5. Looked up from germline, CDR1 is SGDLS and CDR2 is YYNGEE.

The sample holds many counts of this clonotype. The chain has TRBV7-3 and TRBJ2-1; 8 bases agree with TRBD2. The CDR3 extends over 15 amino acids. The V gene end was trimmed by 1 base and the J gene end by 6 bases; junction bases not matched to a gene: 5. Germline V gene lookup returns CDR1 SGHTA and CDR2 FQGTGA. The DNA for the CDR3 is TGTGCCAGCAGCTTAATGGGGACTAGTATCAATGAGCAGTTCTTC. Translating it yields CASSLMGTSINEQFF.

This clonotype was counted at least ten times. The CDR3 region has the DNA TGTGCCAGCAGTACCCGACAGCGTGGCTATGGCTACACCTTC. As protein: CASSTRQRGYGYTF. V usage is TRBV12-3 or TRBV12-4 and J usage is TRBJ1-2, with TRBD1 as a possible D gene (5 bases). The CDR3 length is 14 residues. Trimming pared 5 bases from V and 4 bases from J, leaving 14 bases between.

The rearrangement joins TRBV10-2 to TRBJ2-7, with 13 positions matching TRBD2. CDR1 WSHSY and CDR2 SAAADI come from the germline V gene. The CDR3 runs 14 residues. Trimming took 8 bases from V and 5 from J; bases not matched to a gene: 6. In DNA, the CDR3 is TGCGCCAGCGAACTAGCGGGAGGGCCTAACGAGCAGTACTTC. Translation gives CASELAGGPNEQYF.

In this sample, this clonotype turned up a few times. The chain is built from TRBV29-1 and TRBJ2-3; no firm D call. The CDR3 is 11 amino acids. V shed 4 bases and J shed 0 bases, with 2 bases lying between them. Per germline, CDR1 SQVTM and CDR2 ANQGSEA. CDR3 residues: CSVGSTDTQYF. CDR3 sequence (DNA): TGCAGCGTTGGAAGCACAGATACGCAGTATTTT.

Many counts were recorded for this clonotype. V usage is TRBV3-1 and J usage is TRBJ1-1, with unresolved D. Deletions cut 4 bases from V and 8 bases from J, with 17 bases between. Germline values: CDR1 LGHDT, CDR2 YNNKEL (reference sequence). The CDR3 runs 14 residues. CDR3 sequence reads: CASSPQWATPEAFF. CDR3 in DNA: TGTGCCAGCAGCCCCCAATGGGCCACCCCGGAAGCTTTCTTT.

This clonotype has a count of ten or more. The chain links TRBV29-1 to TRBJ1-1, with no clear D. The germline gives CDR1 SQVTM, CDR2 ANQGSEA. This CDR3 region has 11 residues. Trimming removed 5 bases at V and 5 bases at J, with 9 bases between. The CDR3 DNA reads TGCAGCGTTATGGAGAGTACTGAAGCTTTCTTT. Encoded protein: CSVMESTEAFF.

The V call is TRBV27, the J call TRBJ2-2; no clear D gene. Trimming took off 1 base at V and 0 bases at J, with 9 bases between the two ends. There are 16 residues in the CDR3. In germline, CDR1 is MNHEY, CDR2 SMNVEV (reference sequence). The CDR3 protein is CASSLLGRTNTGELFF. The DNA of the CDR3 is TGTGCCAGCAGTTTATTAGGCCGTACGAACACCGGGGAGCTGTTTTTT.

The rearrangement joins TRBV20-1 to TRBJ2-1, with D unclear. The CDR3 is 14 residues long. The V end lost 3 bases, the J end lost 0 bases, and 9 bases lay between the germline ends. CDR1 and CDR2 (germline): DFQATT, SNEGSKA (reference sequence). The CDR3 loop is CSASRRRSYNEQFF. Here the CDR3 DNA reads TGCAGTGCTAGTCGGAGACGCTCCTACAATGAGCAGTTCTTC.

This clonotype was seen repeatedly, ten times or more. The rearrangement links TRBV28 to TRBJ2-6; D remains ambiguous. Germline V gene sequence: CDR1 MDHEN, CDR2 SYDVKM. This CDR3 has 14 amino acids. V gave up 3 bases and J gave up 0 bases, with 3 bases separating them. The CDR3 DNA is TGTGCCAGCAGTTTCTCCTCTGGGGCCAACGTCCTGACTTTC. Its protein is CASSFSSGANVLTF.

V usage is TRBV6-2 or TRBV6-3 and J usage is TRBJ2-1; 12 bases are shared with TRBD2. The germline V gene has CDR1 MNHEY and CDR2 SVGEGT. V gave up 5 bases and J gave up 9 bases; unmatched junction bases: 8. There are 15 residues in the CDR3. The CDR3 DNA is TGTGCCAGCAGTGAGTGGACTAGCGGGAATCCTGAGCAGTTCTTC. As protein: CASSEWTSGNPEQFF.

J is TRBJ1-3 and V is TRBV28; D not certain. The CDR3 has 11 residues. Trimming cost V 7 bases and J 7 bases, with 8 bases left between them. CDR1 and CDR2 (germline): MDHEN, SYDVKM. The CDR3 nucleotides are TGTGCCAGCACCCTGTGGAACACCATATATTTT. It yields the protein CASTLWNTIYF.

The CDR3 DNA sequence: TGTGCCAGCAGTTGGGGAGGGGACGACACTGAAGCTTTCTTT. It specifies CASSWGGDDTEAFF. The chain combines TRBV28 with TRBJ1-1, with TRBD1 as a possible D gene (5 bases). V lost 4 bases and J 3 bases, leaving 12 bases between the germline ends. The CDR3 length is 14 residues. The germline V gene encodes CDR1 MDHEN and CDR2 SYDVKM.

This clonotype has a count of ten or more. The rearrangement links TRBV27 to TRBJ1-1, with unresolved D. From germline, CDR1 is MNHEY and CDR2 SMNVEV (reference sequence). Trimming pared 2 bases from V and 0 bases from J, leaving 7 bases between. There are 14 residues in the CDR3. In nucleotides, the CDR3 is TGTGCCAGCAGTTTAGGAGGGCTGAACACTGAAGCTTTCTTT. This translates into CASSLGGLNTEAFF.

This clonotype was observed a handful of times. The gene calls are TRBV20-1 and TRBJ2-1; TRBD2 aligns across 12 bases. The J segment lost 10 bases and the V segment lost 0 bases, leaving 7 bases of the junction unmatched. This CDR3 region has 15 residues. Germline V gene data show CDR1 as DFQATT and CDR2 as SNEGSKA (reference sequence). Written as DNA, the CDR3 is TGCAGTGCTAGAGATAGACTAGCGGGAGAGGGAGAGCAGTTCTTC. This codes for CSARDRLAGEGEQFF.

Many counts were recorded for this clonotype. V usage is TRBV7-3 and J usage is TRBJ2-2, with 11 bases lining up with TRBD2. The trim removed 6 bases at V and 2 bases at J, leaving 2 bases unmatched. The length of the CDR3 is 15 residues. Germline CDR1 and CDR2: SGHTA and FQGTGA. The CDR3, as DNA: TGTGCCAGCAGTCTAGCGGGAGGCAACACCGGGGAGCTGTTTTTT. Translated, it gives CASSLAGGNTGELFF.